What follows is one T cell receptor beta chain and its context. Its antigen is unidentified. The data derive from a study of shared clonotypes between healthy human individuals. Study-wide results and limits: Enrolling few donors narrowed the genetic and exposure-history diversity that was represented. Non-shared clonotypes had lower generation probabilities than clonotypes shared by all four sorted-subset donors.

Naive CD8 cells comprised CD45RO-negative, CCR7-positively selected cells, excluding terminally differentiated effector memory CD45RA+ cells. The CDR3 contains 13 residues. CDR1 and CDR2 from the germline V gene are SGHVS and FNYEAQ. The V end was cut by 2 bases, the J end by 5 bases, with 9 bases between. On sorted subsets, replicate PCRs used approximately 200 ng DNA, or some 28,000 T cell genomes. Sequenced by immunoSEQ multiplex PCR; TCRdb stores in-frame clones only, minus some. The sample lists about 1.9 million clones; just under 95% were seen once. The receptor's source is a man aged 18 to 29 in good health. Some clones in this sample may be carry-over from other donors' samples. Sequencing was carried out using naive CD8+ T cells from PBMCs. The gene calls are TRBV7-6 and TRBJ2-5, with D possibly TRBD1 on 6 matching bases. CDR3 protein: CASSLRQGETQYF. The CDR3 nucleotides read TGTGCCAGCAGCTTACGGCAGGGGGAGACCCAGTACTTC.